The 31 T cell receptor beta chains in this list originate from one sample, sequenced in a study of lymphopenia after photon versus proton radiotherapy. Profiled with immunoSEQ multiplex PCR; TCRdb holds only in-frame clones, not every one. The sample shows 25,000 to 35,000 clones, 90% of them seen only once. Sequenced here: peripheral blood, sampled from a patient treated with photon-based radiotherapy. All receptors come from a woman between 50 and 59 years old with pancreatic cancer.

This clone came up once. The genes are TRBV28 and TRBJ2-3, with 8 bases lining up with TRBD2. The CDR3 has 14 residues. V shed 4 bases, J shed 5 bases, and the junction held 5 bases outside the gene matches. Per the germline V gene, CDR1 is MDHEN and CDR2 is SYDVKM. CDR3 sequence: CASSYLAGRDTQYF. The CDR3 nucleotides are TGTGCCAGCAGTTATCTAGCGGGTCGAGATACGCAGTATTTT.

This chain connects TRBV6-6 to TRBJ2-1; the D gene is possibly TRBD2 (6 bases). V was clipped by 6 bases and J by 2 bases, with 14 bases between them. The CDR3 has 15 amino acids. Per the germline V gene, CDR1 is MNHNY and CDR2 is SVGAGI (reference sequence). CDR3 DNA: TGTGCCAGCAGCCGACCGGGCGGGACCTACAATGAGCAGTTCTTC. Translation gives CASSRPGGTYNEQFF.

The CDR3 is CASSLVRSGGNEQFF. CDR3 bases: TGTGCCAGCAGCTTAGTTCGCTCGGGAGGCAATGAGCAGTTCTTC. The chain is built from TRBV7-2 and TRBJ2-1; 7 bases are a match to TRBD2. Per germline, CDR1 SGHTA and CDR2 FQGNSA. This CDR3 comprises 15 residues. V gave up 1 base and J gave up 6 bases; unmatched junction bases: 6.

The chain uses TRBV2 and TRBJ2-7, with 9 bases fitting TRBD1. Germline CDR1 SNHLY, CDR2 FYNNEI. This CDR3 has 13 amino acids. The V gene end was trimmed by 11 bases and the J gene end by 6 bases; junction bases not matched to a gene: 11. The CDR3 reads CASDRDRESEQYF. The CDR3 region has the DNA TGTGCCTCCGATAGGGACAGGGAGAGCGAGCAGTACTTC.

This clone is labeled medium-sized (0.01 to 0.1%). The rearrangement uses TRBV29-1 and TRBJ2-7; possibly TRBD2 for D (7 bases). Germline CDR1 and CDR2: SQVTM and ANQGSEA. CDR3 length: 16 residues. V was clipped by 0 bases and J by 5 bases, with 20 bases between them. CDR3 loop: CSVEDEGGLPGNEQYF. The DNA of the CDR3 is TGCAGCGTTGAAGATGAGGGGGGGCTCCCGGGGAACGAGCAGTACTTC.

The chain uses TRBV15 and TRBJ1-2; perhaps TRBD1 as D (6 bases). Germline lookup yields CDR1 LNHNV and CDR2 YYDKDF (reference sequence). The V end lost 0 bases, the J end lost 2 bases, and 22 bases lay between the germline ends. CDR3 length: 19 amino acids. CDR3 in DNA: TGTGCCACCAGCAGAGATTATATCAACGTGGTCGACAGGAACTATGGCTACACCTTC. Translation gives CATSRDYINVVDRNYGYTF.

This chain connects TRBV6-5 to TRBJ1-1; TRBD1 matches 9 bases. CDR1 is MNHEY, CDR2 SVGAGI, per germline. Trimming cost V 6 bases and J 8 bases; bases outside gene matches: 7. The CDR3 runs to 13 residues. CDR3 sequence reads: CASREDRGSEAFF. The CDR3 DNA reads TGTGCCAGCAGGGAAGACAGGGGGTCGGAAGCTTTCTTT.

The rearrangement links TRBV7-8 to TRBJ2-4, with D perhaps matching TRBD2 (5 bases). The germline gives CDR1 SGHVS, CDR2 FQNEAQ. The CDR3 has 17 amino acids. Trimming removed 3 bases at V and 3 bases at J, with 18 bases between. The CDR3 loop reads CASSFNGKSGNKNIQYF. The CDR3 DNA is TGTGCCAGCAGCTTTAACGGCAAGTCGGGGAACAAAAACATTCAGTACTTC.

This chain connects TRBV4-3 to TRBJ2-1; TRBD2 aligns across 11 bases. Per the germline V gene, CDR1 is LGHNA and CDR2 is YSLEER. J gave up 0 bases and V 0 bases, and 4 bases lay outside the gene matches. The CDR3 runs 18 residues. CDR3 amino acids: CASSQDELAGASYNEQFF. The CDR3 DNA reads as TGCGCCAGCAGCCAAGATGAACTAGCGGGAGCCTCCTACAATGAGCAGTTCTTC.

The J gene is TRBJ1-5, the V gene TRBV19; TRBD1 might be the D (6 bases). CDR3 length: 15 amino acids. Germline CDR1 and CDR2: LNHDA and SQIVND (reference sequence). The V end was cut by 3 bases, the J end by 7 bases, with 16 bases between. In nucleotides, the CDR3 is TGTGCCAGTAGTATCAGGACAGCAAATGGACAGCCCCAGCATTTT. It yields the protein CASSIRTANGQPQHF.

The V and J genes are TRBV7-2 and TRBJ2-1; D remains ambiguous. This CDR3 is 15 amino acids long. The germline V and J ends were trimmed by 4 bases and 3 bases, with 13 bases remaining between them. CDR1 is SGHTA, CDR2 FQGNSA, per germline. The CDR3 DNA reads TGTGCCAGCAGCTCCCATGTTAGTAACTACAATGAGCAGTTCTTC. Protein product: CASSSHVSNYNEQFF. Together with reference TRBV7-2 and TRBJ2-1, the CDR3 gives the full variable domain: GAGVSQSPSNKVTEKGKDVELRCDPISGHTALYWYRQSLGQGLEFLIYFQGNSAPDKSGLPSDRFSAERTGGSVSTLTIQRTQQEDSAVYLCASSSHVSNYNEQFFGPGTRLTVL.

The chain combines TRBV5-6 with TRBJ1-1; 8 bases are a match to TRBD1. The length of the CDR3 is 12 residues. Germline trimming cut 4 bases from V and 7 bases from J; bases unmatched to any gene: 3. Germline V gives CDR1 SGHDT, CDR2 YYEEEE. The CDR3 sequence is CASSPGQGEAFF. In nucleotides, the CDR3 is TGTGCCAGCAGCCCTGGACAGGGTGAAGCTTTCTTT.

The chain uses TRBV7-2 and TRBJ1-3; D call uncertain. Looked up from germline, CDR1 is SGHTA and CDR2 is FQGNSA. This CDR3 contains 16 residues. The V gene lost 1 base and the J gene lost 0 bases, with 10 bases spanning the gap. CDR3 nucleotides: TGTGCCAGCAGCTTAGGCCCGGTGGGCTCTGGAAACACCATATATTTT. Translation: CASSLGPVGSGNTIYF.

This clone came up once. This rearrangement joins TRBV14 to TRBJ2-1; 7 bases agree with TRBD2. The CDR3 length is 15 residues. Germline lookup yields CDR1 SGHDN and CDR2 FVKESK. V shed 0 bases and J 8 bases; nucleotides not matched to a gene: 7. In DNA form, the CDR3 reads TGTGCCAGCAGCCAAGACTTGGGGGGGATTGATGAGCAGTTCTTC. Protein sequence: CASSQDLGGIDEQFF.

In its sample, this clone was seen once. The chain joins TRBV29-1 to TRBJ1-1; TRBD1 aligns across 8 bases. The CDR3 is made up of 13 amino acids. V trimming: 5 bases; J trimming: 4 bases; junction bases outside the gene matches: 6. CDR1 is SQVTM, CDR2 ANQGSEA, per germline. The CDR3 loop is CSVWAGGGTEAFF. The CDR3 nucleotides read TGCAGCGTTTGGGCAGGGGGCGGCACTGAAGCTTTCTTT.

This clone was counted once. This chain joins TRBV6-1 and TRBJ1-4; weak D call: TRBD1 (6 bases). V was trimmed by 1 base and J by 14 bases, leaving 11 bases between them. Per germline, CDR1 MNHNS and CDR2 SASEGT. This CDR3 is 12 amino acids long. The CDR3: CASSEGDRRLFF. In nucleotides, the CDR3 is TGTGCCAGCAGTGAAGGAGACAGGCGGCTGTTTTTT.

The chain combines TRBV28 with TRBJ2-1; 10 nucleotides align to TRBD2. V gave up 7 bases and J gave up 0 bases; unmatched junction bases: 6. Looked up from germline, CDR1 is MDHEN and CDR2 is SYDVKM. The CDR3 sequence is 16 residues long. The CDR3 loop is CASMGLASFSYNEQFF. The CDR3 DNA follows: TGTGCCAGCATGGGACTAGCGAGTTTCTCCTACAATGAGCAGTTCTTC.

This clone was seen only once. This chain links TRBV27 with TRBJ1-1, with D hard to call. The length of the CDR3 is 15 residues. V was clipped by 0 bases and J by 1 base, with 9 bases between them. Germline CDR1 reads MNHEY; CDR2 reads SMNVEV (reference sequence). CDR3 nucleotides: TGTGCCAGCAGTTTATCCAGAGTTCCGAACACTGAAGCTTTCTTT. Protein: CASSLSRVPNTEAFF.

This chain uses TRBV2 with TRBJ2-1; the D is unclear. V shed 7 bases and J shed 4 bases, with 11 bases lying between them. From germline, CDR1 is SNHLY and CDR2 FYNNEI. CDR3 size: 13 residues. CDR3 coding DNA: TGTGCCAGCATGGGTGGCAGTTACAATGAGCAGTTCTTC. Encoded protein: CASMGGSYNEQFF.

The V and J genes are TRBV29-1 and TRBJ1-1; 7 bases line up with TRBD1. Germline-derived CDR1 and CDR2 are SQVTM and ANQGSEA. V shed 6 bases, J shed 1 base, and the junction held 5 bases outside the gene matches. CDR3 length equals 13 residues. The CDR3 DNA is TGCAGCGTCGACAGGGCACCGAACACTGAAGCTTTCTTT. Protein: CSVDRAPNTEAFF.

The chain links TRBV28 to TRBJ2-7; TRBD1 might be the D (6 bases). There are 14 residues in the CDR3. Trimming took 3 bases from V and 4 from J, leaving 13 bases between them. Germline V gives CDR1 MDHEN, CDR2 SYDVKM. The CDR3 DNA is TGTGCCAGCAGTTTGAACAGGGAAGTTTACGAGCAGTACTTC. Encoded protein: CASSLNREVYEQYF.

This clone was detected a few times. This chain joins TRBV14 and TRBJ1-2; D remains ambiguous. The CDR3 loop spans 14 amino acids. The V end lost 0 bases, the J end lost 4 bases, and 9 bases lay between the germline ends. CDR1 is SGHDN, CDR2 FVKESK, per germline. The DNA of the CDR3 is TGTGCCAGCAGCCAAGATACCAAGGGCTATGGCTACACCTTC. Translation gives CASSQDTKGYGYTF.

The chain joins TRBV9 to TRBJ2-3; D gene ambiguous. This CDR3 comprises 12 residues. Germline assignment: CDR1 SGDLS and CDR2 YYNGEE. The V end was cut by 4 bases, the J end by 9 bases, with 12 bases between. The CDR3 DNA sequence: TGTGCCAGCAGCACGGACCGAAGGACGCAGTATTTT. Protein sequence: CASSTDRRTQYF.

The J gene is TRBJ2-5, the V gene TRBV5-5; 9 nucleotides agree with TRBD2. This CDR3 is 15 amino acids long. V lost 2 bases to trimming and J lost 7 bases; unmatched junction nucleotides: 9. From germline, CDR1 is SGHKS and CDR2 YYEKEE (reference sequence). CDR3 sequence reads: CASSFTEAGGATQYF. CDR3 nucleotides: TGTGCCAGCAGCTTCACAGAAGCGGGGGGCGCGACCCAGTACTTC.

This clone was counted once. The V and J genes are TRBV2 and TRBJ2-1; perhaps TRBD2 as D (6 bases). There are 14 residues in the CDR3. The V end lost 0 bases, the J end lost 10 bases, and 13 bases lay between the germline ends. Germline CDR1 and CDR2: SNHLY and FYNNEI. The CDR3 spells CASSEAGEAREQFF. DNA for the CDR3: TGTGCCAGCAGTGAAGCGGGGGAGGCGCGGGAGCAGTTCTTC.

The chain recombines TRBV5-8 with TRBJ2-5; TRBD1 is a possible D gene (6 bases). Between the trimmed V and J ends, which lost 0 bases and 4 bases, there was a span of 7 bases. This CDR3 has 13 amino acids. The germline V gene encodes CDR1 SGHTS and CDR2 YDEGEE. CDR3 bases: TGTGCCAGCAGCTTGGAAGGGGGAGAGACCCAGTACTTC. Its translation: CASSLEGGETQYF.

The V and J genes are TRBV5-1 and TRBJ2-1; TRBD2 agrees at 7 bases. Germline V gene lookup returns CDR1 SGHRS and CDR2 YFSETQ. This CDR3 is built from 14 residues. V gave up 2 bases and J gave up 5 bases; unmatched junction bases: 4. Here the CDR3 DNA reads TGCGCCAGCAGCTTAACTAGCGTCAACAATGAGCAGTTCTTC. This gives the protein CASSLTSVNNEQFF.

This chain uses TRBV19 with TRBJ2-7, with TRBD2 as a possible D gene (10 bases). CDR1 and CDR2 (germline): LNHDA, SQIVND (reference sequence). V shed 5 bases and J shed 5 bases, with 25 bases lying between them. The length of the CDR3 is 17 residues. The chain's CDR3 is CASSGTGRGLAAHEQYF. DNA for the CDR3: TGTGCCAGTAGTGGGACAGGGCGAGGACTAGCGGCCCACGAGCAGTACTTC.

The chain is built from TRBV19 and TRBJ2-5; tentative D call: TRBD1 (6 bases). The CDR3 loop spans 13 amino acids. Germline V gives CDR1 LNHDA, CDR2 SQIVND (reference sequence). Trimming pared 5 bases from V and 4 bases from J, leaving 11 bases between. CDR3 in amino acids: CASSPEGVETQYF. DNA for the CDR3: TGTGCCAGTAGTCCCGAGGGGGTAGAGACCCAGTACTTC.

This clone was seen once. The chain carries TRBV18 and TRBJ2-5, with TRBD2 as a possible D gene (6 bases). CDR1 and CDR2 (germline): KGHSH, LQKENI. This CDR3 spans 13 amino acids. Trimming took 8 bases from V and 1 from J, leaving 11 bases between them. The CDR3 loop is CASTVGLQETQYF. The DNA of the CDR3 is TGTGCCAGCACGGTGGGACTCCAAGAGACCCAGTACTTC.

CDR3 sequence reads: CASSLTEAGFGNQPQHF. The CDR3 coding sequence is TGTGCCAGCAGCTTGACAGAGGCGGGATTTGGCAATCAGCCCCAGCATTTT. The chain uses TRBV5-6 and TRBJ1-5; unclear D gene. Trimming cost V 1 base and J 2 bases, with 16 bases left between them. The CDR3 contains 17 residues. The germline gives CDR1 SGHDT, CDR2 YYEEEE.